This entry features one T cell receptor beta chain sequence. Its antigen is undetermined. A read error may produce the germline difference seen at one junction end. This entry is derived from a study of graft-versus-host responses after intestinal transplantation. Across the whole study: Grafts that recipients had were multivisceral, liver-intestinal, or isolated intestinal transplants.

TCRdb's copy holds only in-frame clones and misses some; the assay was immunoSEQ multiplex PCR. Altogether 15,000 to 20,000 clones are present, 80% to 95% being singletons, with the ten largest covering 1.5% to 2.5%. The CDR3 spans 14 residues. Germline V gene lookup returns CDR1 MNHEY and CDR2 SVGAGI. The study, taken as a whole, reports: Recipient marrow contained GvH clones, some of which appeared first in ileum or blood.

This sequence joins TRBV6-5 and TRBJ2-3, with a possible D match to TRBD1 (6 bases). Sequencing used PBMCs, obtained 357 days after transplant. The sequence was obtained from a human patient who received an intestinal transplant, so some T cells may come from the graft donor. CDR3 protein: CVSSRDTPTDTQYF. CDR3 sequence (DNA): TGTGTCAGCAGCCGGGACACCCCCACAGATACGCAGTATTTT.